This T cell receptor beta chain was documented in a study of blood T cell repertoires in COVID-19. Study background: The analysed material was cDNA or gDNA that came from T cells, B-cell-depleted T cells, or PBMCs.

Only in-frame clones appear in the TCRdb table, and some are missing; sequencing was by immunoSEQ multiplex PCR. The profile shows approximately 150,000 clones, 75% to 85% of them singletons. Trimming left V 2 bases short and J 0 bases short, with 11 bases between. CDR1 is MNHNS, CDR2 SASEGT, per germline. The CDR3 totals 16 residues. Participants were aged about 18 to 90 years, lived in over 20 US areas, and enrolled virtually. Allocation to cohorts depended on clinical history reported by the participants. The V call is TRBV6-1, the J call TRBJ1-3, with D perhaps TRBD1 (6 bases). This TCR was recovered from a man between 50 and 59 years old who had recovered from COVID-19. Sequenced: PBMCs or T cells enriched from blood (not recorded which). CDR3 in DNA: TGTGCCAGCAGTGAATCAGGGGCGGTCTCTGGAAACACCATATATTTT. It codes for CASSESGAVSGNTIYF.